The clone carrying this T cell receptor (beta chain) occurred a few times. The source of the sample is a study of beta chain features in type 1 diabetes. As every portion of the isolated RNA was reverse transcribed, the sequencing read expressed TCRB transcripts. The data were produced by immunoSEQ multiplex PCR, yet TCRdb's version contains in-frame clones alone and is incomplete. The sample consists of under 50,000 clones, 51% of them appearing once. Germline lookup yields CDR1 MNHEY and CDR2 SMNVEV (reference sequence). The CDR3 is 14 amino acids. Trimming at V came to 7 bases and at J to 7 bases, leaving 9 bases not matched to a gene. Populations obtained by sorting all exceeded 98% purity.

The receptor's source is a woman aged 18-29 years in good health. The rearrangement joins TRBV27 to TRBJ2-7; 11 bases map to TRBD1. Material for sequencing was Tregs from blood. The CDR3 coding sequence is TGTGCCAGCACCCCGGGACAGGGGGTGGGGGAGCAGTACTTC. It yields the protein CASTPGQGVGEQYF.